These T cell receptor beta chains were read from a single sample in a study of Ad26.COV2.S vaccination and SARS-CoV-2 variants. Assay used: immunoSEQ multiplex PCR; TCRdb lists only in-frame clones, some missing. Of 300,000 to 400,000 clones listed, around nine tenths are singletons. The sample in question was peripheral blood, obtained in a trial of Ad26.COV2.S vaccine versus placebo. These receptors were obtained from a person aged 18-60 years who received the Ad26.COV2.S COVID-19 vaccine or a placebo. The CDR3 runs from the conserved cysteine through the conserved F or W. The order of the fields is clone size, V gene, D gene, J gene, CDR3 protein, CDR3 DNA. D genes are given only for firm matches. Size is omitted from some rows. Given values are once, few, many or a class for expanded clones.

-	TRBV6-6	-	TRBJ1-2	CASSFPLGTVNYGYTF	TGTGCCAGCAGTTTTCCCTTAGGGACGGTAAACTATGGCTACACCTTC
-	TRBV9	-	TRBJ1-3	CASSVDGVGNTIYF	TGTGCCAGCAGCGTAGATGGGGTTGGAAACACCATATATTTT
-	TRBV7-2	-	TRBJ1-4	CASSLKGRVSEKLFF	TGTGCCAGCAGCTTAAAGGGGAGGGTGTCTGAAAAACTGTTTTTT
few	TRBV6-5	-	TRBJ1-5	CASSFEGGGQPQHF	TGTGCCAGCAGTTTCGAGGGAGGCGGGCAGCCCCAGCATTTT
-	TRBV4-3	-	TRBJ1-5	CASSQDSGGGQPQHF	TGCGCCAGCAGCCAAGATTCGGGTGGCGGCCAGCCCCAGCATTTT
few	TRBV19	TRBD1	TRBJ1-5	CASSSTDRDNQPQHF	TGTGCCAGTAGTTCGACAGACAGGGACAATCAGCCCCAGCATTTT
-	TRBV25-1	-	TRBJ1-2	CASSESLLYGYTF	TGTGCCAGCAGTGAATCCCTACTCTATGGCTACACCTTC
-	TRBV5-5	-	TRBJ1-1	CASSFPVTGVPWDTEAFF	TGTGCCAGCAGCTTTCCCGTCACAGGCGTGCCCTGGGACACTGAAGCTTTCTTT
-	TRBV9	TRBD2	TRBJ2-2	CASSATSGATGELFF	TGTGCCAGCAGCGCCACCAGCGGGGCCACCGGGGAGCTGTTTTTT
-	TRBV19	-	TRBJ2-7	CASSMRDSFYEQYF	TGTGCCAGTAGTATGCGAGACAGCTTCTACGAGCAGTACTTC
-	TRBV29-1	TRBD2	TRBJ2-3	CSARRLAGESDTQYF	TGCAGCGCCCGCCGACTAGCGGGCGAATCAGATACGCAGTATTTT
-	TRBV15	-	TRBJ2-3	CATSGRRTVTPDTQYF	TGTGCCACCAGCGGACGACGGACAGTCACTCCGGATACGCAGTATTTT
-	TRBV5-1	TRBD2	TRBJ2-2	CASWSGGKGELFF	TGCGCCAGCTGGAGCGGGGGGAAAGGGGAGCTGTTTTTT
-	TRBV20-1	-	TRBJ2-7	CSASAGAGYEQYF	TGCAGTGCTAGTGCAGGGGCTGGCTACGAGCAGTACTTC
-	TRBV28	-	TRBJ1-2	CASSLAGENYGYTF	TGTGCCAGCAGCCTAGCAGGGGAGAACTATGGCTACACCTTC
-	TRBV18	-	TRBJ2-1	CASSPGGGIEQFF	TGTGCCAGCTCACCAGGAGGAGGAATTGAGCAGTTCTTC
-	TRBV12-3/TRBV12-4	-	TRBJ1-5	CASSRPNQPQHF	TGTGCCAGCAGTCGACCAAATCAGCCCCAGCATTTT
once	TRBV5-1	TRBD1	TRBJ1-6	CASSLRTGNSPLHF	TGCGCCAGCAGCCTACGGACAGGGAATTCACCCCTCCACTTT
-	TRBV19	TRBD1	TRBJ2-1	CASSLDRGNEQFF	TGTGCCAGTAGCCTCGACAGGGGCAATGAGCAGTTCTTC
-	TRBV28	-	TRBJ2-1	CASSERRSSYNEQFF	TGTGCCAGCAGCGAGCGGCGAAGCTCCTACAATGAGCAGTTCTTC
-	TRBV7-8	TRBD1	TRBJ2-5	CASSLYRGEETQYF	TGTGCCAGCAGCTTATACAGGGGAGAAGAGACCCAGTACTTC
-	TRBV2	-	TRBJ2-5	CASSLRLGETQYF	TGTGCCAGCAGCCTCAGGTTGGGGGAGACCCAGTACTTC
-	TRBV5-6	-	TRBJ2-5	CASSRRQVQETQYF	TGTGCCAGCAGCCGTAGACAGGTCCAAGAGACCCAGTACTTC
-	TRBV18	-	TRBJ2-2	CASSPTGTANTGELFF	TGTGCCAGCTCACCTACCGGGACGGCGAACACCGGGGAGCTGTTTTTT
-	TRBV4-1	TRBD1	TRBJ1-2	CASSRPGQGNYGYTF	TGCGCCAGCAGCCGACCTGGACAGGGAAACTATGGCTACACCTTC
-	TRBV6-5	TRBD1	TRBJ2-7	CASRGTGQSYEQYF	TGTGCCAGCAGGGGGACAGGACAGTCTTACGAGCAGTACTTC
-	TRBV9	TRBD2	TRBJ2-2	CASSGRGGLTGELFF	TGTGCCAGCAGCGGGCGGGGGGGCCTGACCGGGGAGCTGTTTTTT
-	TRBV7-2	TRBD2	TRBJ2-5	CASRTRGGETQYF	TGTGCCAGCAGGACTAGGGGAGGGGAGACCCAGTACTTC
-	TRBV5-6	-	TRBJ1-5	CASSFSRSGWGRNQPQHF	TGTGCCAGCAGCTTTTCGCGATCGGGATGGGGCCGCAATCAGCCCCAGCATTTT
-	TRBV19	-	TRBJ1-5	CASIRDGRNSNQPQHF	TGTGCCAGTATTAGGGACGGCCGGAATAGCAATCAGCCCCAGCATTTT
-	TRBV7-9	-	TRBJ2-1	CASSLGGDSGIF	TGTGCCAGCAGCTTAGGGGGGGACAGCGGAATCTTC
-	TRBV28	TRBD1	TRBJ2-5	CASRPSGTGRWETQYF	TGTGCCAGCAGGCCGTCCGGGACAGGGCGATGGGAGACCCAGTACTTC
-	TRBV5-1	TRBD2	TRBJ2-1	CASSISGRSYNEQFF	TGCGCCAGCAGCATTAGCGGGAGGTCATACAATGAGCAGTTCTTC
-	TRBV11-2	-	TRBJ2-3	CASSLDPGHGMGTDTQYF	TGTGCCAGCAGCTTAGATCCGGGGCATGGGATGGGCACAGATACGCAGTATTTT
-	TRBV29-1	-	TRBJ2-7	CSVEVEGGGEQYF	TGCAGCGTTGAAGTGGAGGGTGGGGGTGAGCAGTACTTC
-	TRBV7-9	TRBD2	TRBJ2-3	CASSGRVRLALDTQYF	TGTGCCAGCAGTGGGCGAGTCAGACTAGCATTAGATACGCAGTATTTT
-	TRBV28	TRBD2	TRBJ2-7	CASSPQKEREFNEQYF	TGTGCCAGCAGCCCACAAAAGGAGCGGGAGTTCAACGAGCAGTACTTC
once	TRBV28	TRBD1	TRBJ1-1	CASKFPGGDTEAFF	TGTGCCAGCAAGTTCCCAGGGGGGGACACTGAAGCTTTCTTT
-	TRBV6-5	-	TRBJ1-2	CASGGSLNYGYTF	TGTGCCAGTGGCGGCAGCCTTAACTATGGCTACACCTTC
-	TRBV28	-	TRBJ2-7	CASSDTGSSYEQYF	TGTGCCAGCAGTGACACGGGCAGCTCCTACGAGCAGTACTTC